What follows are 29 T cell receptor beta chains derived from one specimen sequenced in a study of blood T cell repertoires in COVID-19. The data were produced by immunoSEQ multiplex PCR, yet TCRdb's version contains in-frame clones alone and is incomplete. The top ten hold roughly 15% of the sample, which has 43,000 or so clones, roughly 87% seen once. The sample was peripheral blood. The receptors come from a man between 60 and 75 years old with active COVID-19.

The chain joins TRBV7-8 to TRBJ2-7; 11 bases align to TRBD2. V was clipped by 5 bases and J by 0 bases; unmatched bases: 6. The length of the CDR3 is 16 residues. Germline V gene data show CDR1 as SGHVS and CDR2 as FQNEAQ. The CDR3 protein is CASSTRLAGNSYEQYF. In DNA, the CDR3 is TGTGCCAGCAGCACCAGACTAGCGGGAAACTCCTACGAGCAGTACTTC.

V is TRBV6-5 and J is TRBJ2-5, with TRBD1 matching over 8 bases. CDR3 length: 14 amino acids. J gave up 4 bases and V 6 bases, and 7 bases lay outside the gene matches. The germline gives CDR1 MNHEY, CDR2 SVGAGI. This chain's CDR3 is CASSHSRGRETQYF. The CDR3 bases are TGTGCCAGCAGCCACTCCAGGGGGCGAGAGACCCAGTACTTC.

The chain's CDR3 is CASSEWGLISPRGEQFF. For the CDR3, the DNA is TGTGCCAGCAGTGAATGGGGTTTGATTAGCCCGCGGGGAGAGCAGTTCTTC. The chain combines TRBV6-1 with TRBJ2-1, with D possibly being TRBD2 (6 bases). Germline V CDR1 and CDR2: MNHNS, SASEGT. Between the trimmed V and J ends, which lost 2 bases and 10 bases, there was a span of 24 bases. The CDR3 sequence is 17 residues long.

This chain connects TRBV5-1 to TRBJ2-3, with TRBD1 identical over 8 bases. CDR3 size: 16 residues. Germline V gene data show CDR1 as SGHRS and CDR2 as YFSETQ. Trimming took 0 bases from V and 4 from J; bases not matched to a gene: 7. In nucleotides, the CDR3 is TGCGCCAGCAGCTTGGCCTGGGACAGGTCCTCAGATACGCAGTATTTT. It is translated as CASSLAWDRSSDTQYF.

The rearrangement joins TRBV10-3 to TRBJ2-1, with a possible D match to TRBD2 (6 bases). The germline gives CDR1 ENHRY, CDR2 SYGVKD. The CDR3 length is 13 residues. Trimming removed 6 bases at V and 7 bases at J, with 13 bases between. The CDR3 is CAISGSQGNEQFF. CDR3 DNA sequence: TGTGCCATCAGCGGGAGTCAGGGAAATGAGCAGTTCTTC.

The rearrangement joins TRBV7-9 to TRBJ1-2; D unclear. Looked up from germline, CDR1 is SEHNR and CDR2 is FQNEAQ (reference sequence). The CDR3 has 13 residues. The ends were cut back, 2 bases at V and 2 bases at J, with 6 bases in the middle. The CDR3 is CASSLNTNYGYTF. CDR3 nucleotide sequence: TGTGCCAGCAGCTTAAACACCAACTATGGCTACACCTTC.

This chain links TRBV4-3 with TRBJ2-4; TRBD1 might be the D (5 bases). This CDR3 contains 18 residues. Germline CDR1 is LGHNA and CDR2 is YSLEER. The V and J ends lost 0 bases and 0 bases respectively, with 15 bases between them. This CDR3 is CASSQDLGATIAKNIQYF. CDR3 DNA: TGCGCCAGCAGCCAAGATCTTGGGGCAACCATAGCCAAAAACATTCAGTACTTC.

CDR3 DNA: TGCAGCTCCGGGACTAGCGGCACCCCTGGCGAGCAGTACTTC. The encoded protein is CSSGTSGTPGEQYF. The chain recombines TRBV29-1 with TRBJ2-7, with 11 bases matching TRBD2. Germline assignment: CDR1 SQVTM and CDR2 ANQGSEA. V lost 8 bases, J lost 6 bases, and 12 bases stayed unmatched. This CDR3 is built from 14 residues.

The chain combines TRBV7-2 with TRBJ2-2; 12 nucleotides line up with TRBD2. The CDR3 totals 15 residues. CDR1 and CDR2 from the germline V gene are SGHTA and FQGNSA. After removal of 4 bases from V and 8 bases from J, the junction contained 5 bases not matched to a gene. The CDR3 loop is CASSSGLAGMGELFF. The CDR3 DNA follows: TGTGCCAGCAGCTCCGGACTAGCGGGGATGGGGGAGCTGTTTTTT.

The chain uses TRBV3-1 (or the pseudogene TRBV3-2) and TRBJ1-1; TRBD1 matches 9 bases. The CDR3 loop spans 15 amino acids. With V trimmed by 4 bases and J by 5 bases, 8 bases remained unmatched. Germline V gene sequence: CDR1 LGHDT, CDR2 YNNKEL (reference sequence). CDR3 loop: CASSRTGQGRTEAFF. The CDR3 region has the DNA TGTGCCAGCAGCCGAACGGGACAGGGTAGGACTGAAGCTTTCTTT.

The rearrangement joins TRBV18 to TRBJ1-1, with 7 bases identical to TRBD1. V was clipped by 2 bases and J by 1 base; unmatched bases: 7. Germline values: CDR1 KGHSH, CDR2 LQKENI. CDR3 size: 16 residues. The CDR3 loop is CASSPVDRLPNTEAFF. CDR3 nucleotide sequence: TGTGCCAGCTCACCAGTGGACAGGCTTCCGAACACTGAAGCTTTCTTT.

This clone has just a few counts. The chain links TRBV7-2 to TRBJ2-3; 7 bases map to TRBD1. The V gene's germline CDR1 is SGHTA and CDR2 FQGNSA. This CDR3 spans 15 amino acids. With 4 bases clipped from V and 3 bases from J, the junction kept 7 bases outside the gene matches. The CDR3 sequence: CASSSQTGRTDTQYF. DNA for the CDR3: TGTGCCAGCAGCTCCCAGACAGGGCGGACAGATACGCAGTATTTT. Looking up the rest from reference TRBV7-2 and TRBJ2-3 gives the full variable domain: GAGVSQSPSNKVTEKGKDVELRCDPISGHTALYWYRQSLGQGLEFLIYFQGNSAPDKSGLPSDRFSAERTGGSVSTLTIQRTQQEDSAVYLCASSSQTGRTDTQYFGPGTRLTVL.

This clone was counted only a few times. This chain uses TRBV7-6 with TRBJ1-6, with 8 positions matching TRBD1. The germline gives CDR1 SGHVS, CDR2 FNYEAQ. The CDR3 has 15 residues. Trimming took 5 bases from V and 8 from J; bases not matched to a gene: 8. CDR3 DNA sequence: TGTGCCAGCAGCCCCAGTGGCAGGGGGCATTCACCCCTCCACTTT. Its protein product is CASSPSGRGHSPLHF. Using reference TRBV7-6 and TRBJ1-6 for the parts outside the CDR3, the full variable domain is GAGVSQSPRYKVTKRGQDVALRCDPISGHVSLYWYRQALGQGPEFLTYFNYEAQQDKSGLPNDRFSAERPEGSISTLTIQRTEQRDSAMYRCASSPSGRGHSPLHFGNGTRLTVT.

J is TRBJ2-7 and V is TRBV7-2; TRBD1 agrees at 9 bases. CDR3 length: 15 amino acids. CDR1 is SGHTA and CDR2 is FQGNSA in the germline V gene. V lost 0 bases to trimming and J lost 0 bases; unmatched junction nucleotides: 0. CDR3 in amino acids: CASSLAGQGSYEQYF. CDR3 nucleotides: TGTGCCAGCAGCTTAGCGGGACAGGGCTCCTACGAGCAGTACTTC.

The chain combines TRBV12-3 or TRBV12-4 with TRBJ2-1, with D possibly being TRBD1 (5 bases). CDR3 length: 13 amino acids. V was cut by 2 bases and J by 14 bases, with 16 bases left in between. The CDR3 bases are TGTGCCAGCAGTTTAAAAGGGGTAGGGGTTGAGTTCTTC. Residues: CASSLKGVGVEFF.

The CDR3 loop reads CASSIDRGEDQPQHF. The CDR3 nucleotides read TGTGCCAGTAGTATAGATCGGGGGGAGGATCAGCCCCAGCATTTT. The chain links TRBV19 to TRBJ1-5; D is perhaps TRBD1 (5 bases). Trimming cost V 0 bases and J 5 bases, with 11 bases left between them. CDR1 is LNHDA, CDR2 SQIVND, per germline (reference sequence). This CDR3 is built from 15 residues.

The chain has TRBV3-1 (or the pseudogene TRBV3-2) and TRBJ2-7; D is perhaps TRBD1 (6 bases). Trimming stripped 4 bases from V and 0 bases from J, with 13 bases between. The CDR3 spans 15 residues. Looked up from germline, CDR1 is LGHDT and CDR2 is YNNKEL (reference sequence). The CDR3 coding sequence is TGTGCCAGCAGCCCCGCAGGCAGGGGCTCCTACGAGCAGTACTTC. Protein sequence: CASSPAGRGSYEQYF.

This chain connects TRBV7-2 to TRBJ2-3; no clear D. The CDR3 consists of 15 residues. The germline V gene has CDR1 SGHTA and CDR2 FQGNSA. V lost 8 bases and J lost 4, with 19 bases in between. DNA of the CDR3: TGTGCCAGCGAAGCTCCGTCTAGTCGCCCAGATACGCAGTATTTT. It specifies CASEAPSSRPDTQYF. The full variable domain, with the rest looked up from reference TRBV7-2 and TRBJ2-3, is GAGVSQSPSNKVTEKGKDVELRCDPISGHTALYWYRQSLGQGLEFLIYFQGNSAPDKSGLPSDRFSAERTGGSVSTLTIQRTQQEDSAVYLCASEAPSSRPDTQYFGPGTRLTVL.

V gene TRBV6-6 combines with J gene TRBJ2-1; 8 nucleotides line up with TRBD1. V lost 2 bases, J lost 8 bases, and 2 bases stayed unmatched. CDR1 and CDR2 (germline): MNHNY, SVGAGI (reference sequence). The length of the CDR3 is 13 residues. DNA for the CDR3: TGTGCCAGCAGTTACGGGACAGGCGATGAGCAGTTCTTC. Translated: CASSYGTGDEQFF.

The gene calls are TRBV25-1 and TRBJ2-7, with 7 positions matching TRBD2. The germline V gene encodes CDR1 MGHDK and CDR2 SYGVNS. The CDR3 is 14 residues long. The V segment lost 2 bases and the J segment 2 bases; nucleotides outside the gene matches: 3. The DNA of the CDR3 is TGTGCCAGCAGTGAAGCGGGAGTCACCTACGAGCAGTACTTC. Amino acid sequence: CASSEAGVTYEQYF.

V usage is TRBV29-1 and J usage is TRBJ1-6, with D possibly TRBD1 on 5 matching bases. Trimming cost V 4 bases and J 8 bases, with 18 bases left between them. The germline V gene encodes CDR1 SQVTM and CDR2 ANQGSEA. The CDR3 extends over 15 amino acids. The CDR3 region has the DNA TGCAGCGTTGGGGGCAGGGTCGAGTCGGATTCACCCCTCCACTTT. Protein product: CSVGGRVESDSPLHF. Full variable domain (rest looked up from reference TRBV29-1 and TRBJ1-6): SAVISQKPSRDICQRGTSLTIQCQVDSQVTMMFWYRQQPGQSLTLIATANQGSEATYESGFVIDKFPISRPNLTFSTLTVSNMSPEDSSIYLCSVGGRVESDSPLHFGNGTRLTVT.

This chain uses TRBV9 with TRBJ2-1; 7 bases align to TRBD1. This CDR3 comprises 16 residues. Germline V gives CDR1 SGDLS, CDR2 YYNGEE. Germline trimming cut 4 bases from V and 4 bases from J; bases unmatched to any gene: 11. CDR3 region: CASSISDRADYNEQFF. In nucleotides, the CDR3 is TGTGCCAGCAGCATCTCAGACAGGGCTGATTACAATGAGCAGTTCTTC.

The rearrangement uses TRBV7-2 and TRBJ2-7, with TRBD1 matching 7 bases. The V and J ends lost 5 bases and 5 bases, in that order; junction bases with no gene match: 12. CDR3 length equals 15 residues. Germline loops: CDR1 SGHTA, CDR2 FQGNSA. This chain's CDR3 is CASSAQTGNGNEQYF. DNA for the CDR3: TGTGCCAGCAGCGCCCAGACAGGGAATGGTAACGAGCAGTACTTC. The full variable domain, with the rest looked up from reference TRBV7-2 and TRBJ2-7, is GAGVSQSPSNKVTEKGKDVELRCDPISGHTALYWYRQSLGQGLEFLIYFQGNSAPDKSGLPSDRFSAERTGGSVSTLTIQRTQQEDSAVYLCASSAQTGNGNEQYFGPGTRLTVT.

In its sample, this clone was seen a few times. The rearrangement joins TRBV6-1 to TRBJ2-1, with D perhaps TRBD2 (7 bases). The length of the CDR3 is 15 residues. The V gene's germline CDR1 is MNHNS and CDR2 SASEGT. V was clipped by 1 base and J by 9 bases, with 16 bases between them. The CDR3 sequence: CASSEGGGYLIEQFF. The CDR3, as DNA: TGTGCCAGCAGTGAAGGGGGGGGCTATTTGATTGAGCAGTTCTTC.

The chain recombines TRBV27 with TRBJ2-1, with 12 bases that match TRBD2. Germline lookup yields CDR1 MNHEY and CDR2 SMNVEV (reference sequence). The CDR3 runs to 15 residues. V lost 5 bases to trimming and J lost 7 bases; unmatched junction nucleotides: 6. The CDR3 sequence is CASSPLAGGENEQFF. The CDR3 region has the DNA TGTGCCAGCAGTCCCCTAGCGGGGGGGGAAAATGAGCAGTTCTTC.

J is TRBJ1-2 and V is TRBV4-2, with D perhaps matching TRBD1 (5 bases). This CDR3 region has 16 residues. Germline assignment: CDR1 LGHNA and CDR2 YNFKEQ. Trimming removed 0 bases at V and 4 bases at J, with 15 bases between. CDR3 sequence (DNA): TGTGCCAGCAGCCAAGAGAGTGGGGCGGCAGTCTATGGCTACACCTTC. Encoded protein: CASSQESGAAVYGYTF.

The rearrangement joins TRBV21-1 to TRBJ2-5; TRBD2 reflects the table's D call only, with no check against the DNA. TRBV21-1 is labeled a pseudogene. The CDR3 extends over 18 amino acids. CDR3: CASSNAEVAGDYQETQYF. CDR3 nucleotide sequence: TGTGCCAGCAGCAATGCGGAAGTAGCGGGGGATTACCAAGAGACCCAGTACTTC.

CDR3 sequence reads: CASSYGAGVTGELFF. The CDR3 DNA follows: TGTGCCAGCAGTTACGGGGCGGGAGTTACCGGGGAGCTGTTTTTT. The gene calls are TRBV6-5 and TRBJ2-2; TRBD2 matches at 7 bases. This CDR3 region has 15 residues. J was trimmed by 5 bases and V by 2 bases; bases with no gene match: 5. Germline lookup yields CDR1 MNHEY and CDR2 SVGAGI.

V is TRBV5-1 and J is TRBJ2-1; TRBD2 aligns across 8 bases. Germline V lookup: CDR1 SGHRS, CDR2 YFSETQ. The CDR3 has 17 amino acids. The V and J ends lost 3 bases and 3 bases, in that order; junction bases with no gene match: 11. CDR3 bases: TGCGCCAGCAGCTGGGTCCCTTTTAGCGGGATCTACAATGAGCAGTTCTTC. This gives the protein CASSWVPFSGIYNEQFF.